Listed below are T cell receptor beta chains from one sample, sequenced in a study of CD8 T cells in ankylosing spondylitis. MiXCR, run by TCRdb on the 5' RACE reads, gives a single entry per CDR3 protein. The data show around 770,000 distinct CDR3 sequences, about 12% seen once. The sequenced sample was blood, either unsorted or a sorted T cell fraction (not recorded which). These receptors came from a male donor with ankylosing spondylitis. The CDR3 runs from the conserved cysteine through the conserved F or W. Each record gives: J gene, V gene, D gene, CDR3 length, clone size, CDR3 protein, CDR3 DNA. A D gene is named only where the DNA matches it firmly. Clone size, where shown, is once, few, many, or a class for clones that have expanded.

J gene: TRBJ1-1
V gene: TRBV12-3/TRBV12-4
D gene: .
CDR3 length: 16
clone size: few
CDR3 protein: CASADPMLQGGTEAFF
CDR3 DNA: TGTGCCAGCGCCGATCCAATGCTACAGGGAGGGACTGAAGCTTTCTTT

J gene: TRBJ2-1
V gene: TRBV12-3/TRBV12-4
D gene: .
CDR3 length: 13
clone size: many
CDR3 protein: CASRTQRVNEQFF
CDR3 DNA: TGTGCCAGCAGGACGCAGCGGGTCAATGAGCAGTTCTTC

J gene: TRBJ2-3
V gene: TRBV6-1
D gene: TRBD2
CDR3 length: 15
clone size: .
CDR3 protein: CASSRLAGVGDTQYF
CDR3 DNA: TGTGCCAGCAGTCGACTAGCGGGGGTTGGGGATACGCAGTATTTT

J gene: TRBJ1-1
V gene: TRBV7-9
D gene: .
CDR3 length: 13
clone size: .
CDR3 protein: CASSLEGDAEAFF
CDR3 DNA: TGTGCCAGCAGCTTAGAGGGGGATGCTGAAGCTTTCTTT

J gene: TRBJ1-2
V gene: TRBV12-3/TRBV12-4
D gene: .
CDR3 length: 13
clone size: many
CDR3 protein: CASSFTPDYGYTF
CDR3 DNA: TGTGCCAGCAGTTTTACCCCTGACTATGGCTACACCTTC

J gene: TRBJ1-2
V gene: TRBV7-3
D gene: TRBD1
CDR3 length: 15
clone size: .
CDR3 protein: CASSPDRDSIRGYTF
CDR3 DNA: TGTGCCAGCAGCCCGGACAGGGACTCCATCCGCGGCTACACCTTC

J gene: TRBJ2-7
V gene: TRBV11-2
D gene: .
CDR3 length: 14
clone size: few
CDR3 protein: CASSSLRWAYEQYF
CDR3 DNA: TGTGCCAGCAGCTCCCTGAGGTGGGCCTACGAGCAGTACTTC

J gene: TRBJ1-4
V gene: TRBV7-2
D gene: .
CDR3 length: 13
clone size: .
CDR3 protein: CASSSGAGEKLFF
CDR3 DNA: TGTGCCAGCAGCTCAGGGGCCGGGGAGAAACTGTTTTTT

J gene: TRBJ1-6
V gene: TRBV5-1
D gene: .
CDR3 length: 14
clone size: .
CDR3 protein: CASSLEGATVPLHF
CDR3 DNA: TGCGCCAGCAGCTTGGAAGGGGCCACCGTACCCCTCCACTTT

J gene: TRBJ2-2
V gene: TRBV20-1
D gene: .
CDR3 length: 13
clone size: few
CDR3 protein: CSARWGVIGELFF
CDR3 DNA: TGCAGTGCTAGATGGGGGGTAATCGGGGAGCTGTTTTTT

J gene: TRBJ1-4
V gene: TRBV7-9
D gene: TRBD1
CDR3 length: 14
clone size: few
CDR3 protein: CASRPQGEGEKLFF
CDR3 DNA: TGTGCCAGCAGACCTCAGGGGGAGGGAGAAAAACTGTTTTTT

J gene: TRBJ2-7
V gene: TRBV12-3/TRBV12-4
D gene: .
CDR3 length: 15
clone size: .
CDR3 protein: CASSLKAGTSYEQYF
CDR3 DNA: TGTGCCAGCAGTTTAAAGGCAGGGACCTCCTACGAGCAGTACTTC

J gene: TRBJ2-7
V gene: TRBV5-1
D gene: .
CDR3 length: 13
clone size: many
CDR3 protein: CASSSLRGYEQYF
CDR3 DNA: TGCGCCAGCAGCTCCTTACGGGGCTACGAGCAGTACTTC

J gene: TRBJ2-5
V gene: TRBV5-6
D gene: .
CDR3 length: 14
clone size: few
CDR3 protein: CASSLWEVQETQYF
CDR3 DNA: TGTGCCAGCAGCTTGTGGGAGGTACAAGAGACCCAGTACTTC

J gene: TRBJ2-2
V gene: TRBV5-1
D gene: .
CDR3 length: 16
clone size: few
CDR3 protein: CASSAPGGGDTGELFF
CDR3 DNA: TGCGCCAGCAGCGCCCCAGGGGGAGGGGACACCGGGGAGCTGTTTTTT

J gene: TRBJ1-3
V gene: TRBV10-3
D gene: .
CDR3 length: 13
clone size: few
CDR3 protein: CAISQTVGNTIYF
CDR3 DNA: TGTGCCATCAGCCAGACAGTAGGAAACACCATATATTTT

J gene: TRBJ1-5
V gene: TRBV28
D gene: TRBD1
CDR3 length: 15
clone size: .
CDR3 protein: CASTKPTGGIQPQHF
CDR3 DNA: TGTGCCAGCACCAAGCCGACAGGGGGCATTCAGCCCCAGCATTTT

J gene: TRBJ2-4
V gene: TRBV23-1
D gene: .
CDR3 length: 15
clone size: few
CDR3 protein: CASSRYGSAKNIQYF
CDR3 DNA: TGCGCCAGCAGTCGATACGGGTCAGCCAAAAACATTCAGTACTTC

J gene: TRBJ1-1
V gene: TRBV6-1
D gene: .
CDR3 length: 13
clone size: few
CDR3 protein: CASRPTGNTEAFF
CDR3 DNA: TGTGCCAGCAGACCCACAGGCAACACTGAAGCTTTCTTT

J gene: TRBJ1-2
V gene: TRBV7-8
D gene: .
CDR3 length: 18
clone size: many
CDR3 protein: CASSLAFATTRLNYGYTF
CDR3 DNA: TGTGCCAGCAGCTTAGCCTTTGCGACCACACGGTTGAACTATGGCTACACCTTC

J gene: TRBJ2-3
V gene: TRBV5-1
D gene: TRBD1
CDR3 length: 16
clone size: many
CDR3 protein: CASSRTGTASTDTQYF
CDR3 DNA: TGCGCCAGCAGCCGCACCGGGACAGCTAGCACAGATACGCAGTATTTT

J gene: TRBJ2-5
V gene: TRBV29-1
D gene: .
CDR3 length: 15
clone size: .
CDR3 protein: CSVPKGTDPRETQYF
CDR3 DNA: TGCAGCGTTCCAAAAGGCACGGACCCTCGAGAGACCCAGTACTTC

J gene: TRBJ2-1
V gene: TRBV11-2
D gene: .
CDR3 length: 16
clone size: .
CDR3 protein: CASSLDRPTRTGEQFF
CDR3 DNA: TGTGCCAGCAGCTTAGACAGACCGACTCGTACCGGGGAGCAGTTCTTC

J gene: TRBJ2-5
V gene: TRBV20-1
D gene: .
CDR3 length: 14
clone size: few
CDR3 protein: CSARDTGTLETQYF
CDR3 DNA: TGCAGTGCTAGAGATACCGGAACCCTAGAGACCCAGTACTTC

J gene: TRBJ2-7
V gene: TRBV20-1
D gene: TRBD2
CDR3 length: 12
clone size: few
CDR3 protein: CSARERGDKQYF
CDR3 DNA: TGCAGTGCTCGCGAGCGGGGCGATAAGCAGTACTTC

J gene: TRBJ2-1
V gene: TRBV12-3/TRBV12-4
D gene: TRBD2
CDR3 length: 16
clone size: .
CDR3 protein: CASTRGAGGVRNEQFF
CDR3 DNA: TGTGCCAGCACTCGGGGGGCGGGAGGTGTAAGGAATGAGCAGTTCTTC

J gene: TRBJ2-1
V gene: TRBV20-1
D gene: TRBD2
CDR3 length: 15
clone size: many
CDR3 protein: CSAGAWGEGYNEQFF
CDR3 DNA: TGCAGTGCTGGGGCTTGGGGGGAGGGCTACAATGAGCAGTTCTTC

J gene: TRBJ2-5
V gene: TRBV29-1
D gene: .
CDR3 length: 14
clone size: many
CDR3 protein: CSVEGRGPTETQYF
CDR3 DNA: TGCAGCGTTGAGGGCCGTGGGCCCACGGAGACCCAGTACTTC

J gene: TRBJ2-7
V gene: TRBV7-5
D gene: .
CDR3 length: 18
clone size: .
CDR3 protein: CISVPEAGTVSSSYEQYF
CDR3 DNA: .

J gene: TRBJ2-1
V gene: TRBV10-3
D gene: TRBD2
CDR3 length: 15
clone size: .
CDR3 protein: CAISFGTSGRNEQFF
CDR3 DNA: TGTGCCATCAGTTTCGGGACTAGCGGGAGGAATGAGCAGTTCTTC

J gene: TRBJ2-2
V gene: TRBV4-3
D gene: .
CDR3 length: 15
clone size: few
CDR3 protein: CASSPSGGSPGGLFF
CDR3 DNA: TGCGCCAGCAGCCCCTCTGGTGGGTCCCCCGGAGGGCTGTTTTTT

J gene: TRBJ1-1
V gene: TRBV12-3/TRBV12-4
D gene: TRBD1
CDR3 length: 11
clone size: few
CDR3 protein: CASSLRTGAFF
CDR3 DNA: TGTGCCAGCAGTTTACGGACAGGGGCTTTCTTT